This T cell receptor (beta chain) is from a study of blood T cells in healthy people across ages (dated by TCRdb to between 2014 and 2017). Some background on the complete study: In model experiments, roughly one uniquely barcoded TCR beta cDNA molecule per two T cells was captured by template switching. Two additional independent replicas of 1 million unique cDNA reads from the same blood draw were analyzed for two donors (one aged 18 to 30 and one aged 80 or older). The study measured age-related changes in TCR beta repertoire diversity using deep sequencing normalized with unique cDNA molecular identifiers. The donors were divided into four age groups: young (average approximately 17 years), middle-aged (almost 40), aged (roughly 60) and long-lived (roughly 88).

This clonotype was detected only a few times. The antigen it binds to is not known. No quality values exist for individual bases; no much larger clone is one base distant. The CDR3 starts with the cysteine, ends with the phenylalanine, and has 14 residues. Only the CDR3 DNA is retained, 42 bases long and in frame from the first base. Reading the germline V gene gives CDR1 KGHSH and CDR2 LQKENI. The germline ends are 12 bases apart after V is trimmed by 3 bases and J by 3 bases. The donors were about 40 Caucasian individuals from Russia, aged 6 to 90 years, who were systemically healthy. Each donor gave ten milliliters of peripheral blood, collected into EDTA-treated Vacutainer tubes. PBMCs were isolated by Ficoll-Paque density-gradient centrifugation, with at least 6.5 million obtained per sample. Total RNA, at least 6 micrograms per sample, was extracted from PBMCs with Trizol reagent. For every donor, flow cytometry on a PBMC aliquot measured the percentage of naive CD45RAhigh/CD27high T cells.

The research as a whole found: The CMV infection status of donors was not known, potentially confounding age-related changes in expanded clonotypes. Total diversity estimates from one million sequenced T cells were considered lower bounds and underestimates. Since profiling was done on bulk unsorted PBMCs, naive and antigen-experienced compartments could not be conclusively compared. As age increased, observed TCR beta diversity per million T cells dropped in a roughly linear way, and a significant reduction was already evident by age 40. There was a strong correlation between observed TCR beta diversity and the percentage of naive T cells measured by flow cytometry. Compared with the aged group, the long-lived group had more naive CD4+ T cells, fewer expanded clones and increased TCR diversity, suggesting age selection.

The library was generated by 5' RACE. The run used an Illumina HiSeq 2500. A second PCR of roughly 6 to 12 cycles was performed with a sample-barcoded 5' primer and a J-beta primer mix. A template-switch 5' adaptor carrying 12 random nucleotides introduced a unique molecular identifier onto each TCR beta cDNA molecule. At least 2.5 million CDR3-containing paired-end reads were obtained from each sample. First-strand cDNA synthesis was performed from all RNA using the Mint cDNA synthesis kit, with priming by a TRBC-specific oligonucleotide. All cDNA was treated with uracil-DNA glycosylase and then went through a first 18-cycle PCR with the universal primers M1SS and BC2_uni_R. Processing in the source paper ran as follows. For normalization, 1 million high-quality reads, each with a distinct molecular identifier, were randomly selected from each sample. Reads sharing molecular identifiers were discarded rather than binned into consensus sequences. MiTCR, run with a Q25 quality threshold and the strictest error-elimination algorithm, handled CDR3 identification, clonotype clustering and error correction. A nonparametric unseen species model using Euler transformation provided a lower-bound estimate of total TCR beta diversity. Starting from the raw public reads, TCRdb applied fastp trimming at Q25, assembled clones with MiXCR and retained in-frame beta chains. Records with the same CDR3 protein are collapsed into one entry carrying the most frequent genes and DNA. The V and J calls reflect TCRdb's pipeline rather than the authors' work. This sample is represented by 900,000 to 950,000 distinct CDR3 sequences; about 29% of them were singletons. The top ten clones comprise roughly 10% of the sample.

This same sample was also taken into another study, of T cells of mothers and their children. The second source states: Nine systemically healthy Caucasian individuals served as donors, namely three mothers together with their six children. cDNA synthesis consumed the entire amount of extracted RNA, loaded at around 1.5 ug RNA in each 15 ul reaction. In the second PCR, the M1S primer introduced both the sample barcodes and 2-4 random nucleotides. Each mother yielded over 8.5 million TCR beta CDR3 reads and each child 2.5 million to 3 million reads. In both related and unrelated pairs, thymic selection shapes the output of TCR recombination in a similar way, with inherited differences having only a minor effect. Normalized repertoire overlap was always found to be slightly, but never significantly, higher in related mother-child pairs than in unrelated mother-child pairs. No persistent microchimeric T cell clones were found, with a detection sensitivity of approximately 94 clones per million clonotypes. The study used deep NGS to compare TCR beta repertoires of mothers and children, seeking features distinguishing related mother-child pairs from unrelated individuals. Mothers averaged approximately 41 +/- 4 years of age and children averaged roughly 10 +/- 4 years. After adapters were ligated using NEBNext reagents, the libraries underwent 100+100 nt paired-end sequencing on an Illumina HiSeq 2000. To prevent cross-contamination, the mother and child libraries were prepared a month apart and were sequenced in separate runs. For each donor, between about 450,000 and 2,300,000 distinct TCR beta clonotypes were identified. Naive TCR beta clonotypes were estimated from low-frequency clonotypes matched to each donor's FACS-determined naive share, without sorting.

The sequence derives from a woman aged 40-49 years in good health. Here the chain combines TRBV18 and TRBJ2-7; the D segment may tentatively be TRBD1 or TRBD2, each giving 5 matched bases. Sequenced input: blood. The CDR3 protein: CASSPRGRIYEQYF. The nucleotide sequence is given as TGTGCCAGCTCACCGAGGGGCCGAATCTACGAGCAGTACTTC.